Listed below are T cell receptor beta chains from one sample, sequenced in a study of OX40 agonist ivuxolimab in advanced cancers. The protocol was immunoSEQ multiplex PCR, while the TCRdb copy is restricted to in-frame clones and leaves out a portion. The sample carries 100,000 or so clones, over 75% recorded once. Here the sequenced sample was CD4+ or CD8+ T cells sorted from blood, taken in a trial of the OX40 agonist ivuxolimab. These TCRs come from an adult with an advanced solid tumor such as melanoma, head and neck, liver or kidney cancer. CDR3s include the opening cysteine and the closing phenylalanine or tryptophan. The order of the fields is clone size, V gene, D gene, J gene, CDR3 DNA, CDR3 protein. A D gene is named only where the DNA matches it firmly. The size field is filled for only some rows; it gives once, few, many or a size class.

clone size: -; V gene: TRBV19; D gene: -; J gene: TRBJ2-2; CDR3 DNA: TGTGCCAGTAGTCCCCCGGTCCCGAACACCGGGGAGCTGTTTTTT; CDR3 protein: CASSPPVPNTGELFF
clone size: -; V gene: TRBV19; D gene: TRBD2; J gene: TRBJ2-1; CDR3 DNA: TGTGCCAGTGTTAATAGCGGGGAGTACAATGAGCAGTTCTTC; CDR3 protein: CASVNSGEYNEQFF
clone size: -; V gene: TRBV7-6; D gene: -; J gene: TRBJ2-1; CDR3 DNA: TGTGCCAGCAGCCAAAGAAGGACAGCCTCCTACAATGAGCAGTTCTTC; CDR3 protein: CASSQRRTASYNEQFF
clone size: -; V gene: TRBV7-3; D gene: -; J gene: TRBJ2-2; CDR3 DNA: TGTGCCAGCAGCCCACGTCCGGGCGGGGAGCTGTTTTTT; CDR3 protein: CASSPRPGGELFF
clone size: -; V gene: TRBV5-1; D gene: -; J gene: TRBJ2-1; CDR3 DNA: TGCGCCAGCAGCTTTGCTGGGGACTTCCACTCCTACAATGAGCAGTTCTTC; CDR3 protein: CASSFAGDFHSYNEQFF
clone size: -; V gene: TRBV6-5; D gene: -; J gene: TRBJ1-4; CDR3 DNA: TGTGCCACCAAAGAGGGGTTGGGGGAAAAACTGTTTTTT; CDR3 protein: CATKEGLGEKLFF
clone size: -; V gene: TRBV2; D gene: TRBD2; J gene: TRBJ2-1; CDR3 DNA: TGTGCCAGCAGTGGGCTAGCGGGGCAGAATGAGCAGTTCTTC; CDR3 protein: CASSGLAGQNEQFF
clone size: -; V gene: TRBV7-9; D gene: TRBD2; J gene: TRBJ2-3; CDR3 DNA: TGTGCCAGCAGCTCTAGCGGGGGGGCCACAGATACGCAGTATTTT; CDR3 protein: CASSSSGGATDTQYF
clone size: -; V gene: TRBV19; D gene: -; J gene: TRBJ2-1; CDR3 DNA: TGTGCCAGTAGTCTTAGCTCCTACAATGAGCAGTTCTTC; CDR3 protein: CASSLSSYNEQFF
clone size: -; V gene: TRBV28; D gene: TRBD1; J gene: TRBJ1-2; CDR3 DNA: TGTGCCAGCCGCTCTGGACAGGGGGCCGCTAGGGGCTACACCTTC; CDR3 protein: CASRSGQGAARGYTF
clone size: -; V gene: TRBV5-1; D gene: -; J gene: TRBJ1-5; CDR3 DNA: TGCGCCAGCAGCTTAGGTGGGCTCGATCAGCCCCAGCATTTT; CDR3 protein: CASSLGGLDQPQHF
clone size: -; V gene: TRBV7-2; D gene: -; J gene: TRBJ1-1; CDR3 DNA: TGTGCCAGCAGCTTAGGCCGGCTAGGAGAGCGGCACACTGAAGCTTTCTTT; CDR3 protein: CASSLGRLGERHTEAFF
clone size: -; V gene: TRBV7-8; D gene: TRBD2; J gene: TRBJ2-3; CDR3 DNA: TGTGCCAGCAGCTCGGGGGGGCTAAATACGCAGTATTTT; CDR3 protein: CASSSGGLNTQYF
clone size: -; V gene: TRBV28; D gene: TRBD1; J gene: TRBJ1-5; CDR3 DNA: TGTGCCAGCAGGCAGGCAGGGGGTGGTCAGCCCCAGCATTTT; CDR3 protein: CASRQAGGGQPQHF
clone size: -; V gene: TRBV2; D gene: -; J gene: TRBJ1-1; CDR3 DNA: TGTGCCAGCAGCCGTGATGCTGAAGCTTTCTTT; CDR3 protein: CASSRDAEAFF
clone size: -; V gene: TRBV7-2; D gene: -; J gene: TRBJ1-1; CDR3 DNA: TGTGCCAGCAGCTCCTCACAAGCGAACACTGAAGCTTTCTTT; CDR3 protein: CASSSSQANTEAFF
clone size: -; V gene: TRBV6-1; D gene: -; J gene: TRBJ2-1; CDR3 DNA: TGTGCCAGCAGTCAAGCGCAACACTCCCCAATCTTC; CDR3 protein: CASSQAQHSPIF
clone size: -; V gene: TRBV7-2; D gene: -; J gene: TRBJ2-2; CDR3 DNA: TGTGCCAGCAGCCGTGATGTCACGAGGACCGGGGAGCTGTTTTTT; CDR3 protein: CASSRDVTRTGELFF
clone size: -; V gene: TRBV19; D gene: TRBD1; J gene: TRBJ1-6; CDR3 DNA: TGTGCCAGTAGTATTAACAGGGGTGAAGGACCCCTCCACTTT; CDR3 protein: CASSINRGEGPLHF
clone size: -; V gene: TRBV27; D gene: -; J gene: TRBJ1-5; CDR3 DNA: TGTGCCAGCAGTTTGGCGGGGAACAATCAGCCCCAGCATTTT; CDR3 protein: CASSLAGNNQPQHF
clone size: -; V gene: TRBV19; D gene: TRBD1; J gene: TRBJ1-5; CDR3 DNA: TGTGCCAGTAATGACAGGGACAATCAGCCCCAGCATTTT; CDR3 protein: CASNDRDNQPQHF
clone size: -; V gene: TRBV19; D gene: TRBD1; J gene: TRBJ1-5; CDR3 DNA: TGTGCCAGTAATGGTCAGGGGGCTATTTCGGGTCAGCCCCAGCATTTT; CDR3 protein: CASNGQGAISGQPQHF
clone size: once; V gene: TRBV27; D gene: TRBD1; J gene: TRBJ1-4; CDR3 DNA: TGTGCCAGCAGTTTTTCGACAGGGAGTAATGAAAAACTGTTTTTT; CDR3 protein: CASSFSTGSNEKLFF
clone size: -; V gene: TRBV25-1; D gene: -; J gene: TRBJ2-3; CDR3 DNA: TGTGCCAGCAGTCGCAACAGCGGCACAGATACGCAGTATTTT; CDR3 protein: CASSRNSGTDTQYF
clone size: once; V gene: TRBV5-5; D gene: TRBD2; J gene: TRBJ2-3; CDR3 DNA: TGTGCCAGCAGCTTGCAAGCCACAGGCGGGGGGGCCGGAGATACGCAGTATTTT; CDR3 protein: CASSLQATGGGAGDTQYF
clone size: -; V gene: TRBV18; D gene: -; J gene: TRBJ2-3; CDR3 DNA: TGTGCCAGCTCACCACCGATGCGACAGTATACGCAGTATTTT; CDR3 protein: CASSPPMRQYTQYF
clone size: -; V gene: TRBV5-1; D gene: -; J gene: TRBJ1-4; CDR3 DNA: TGCGCCAGCAGCTTGGCCTCGGGGGAAAAGGGAAAACTGTTTTTT; CDR3 protein: CASSLASGEKGKLFF
clone size: -; V gene: TRBV5-4; D gene: -; J gene: TRBJ1-1; CDR3 DNA: TGTGCCGAAGGGGACATCGAGAACACTGAAGCTTTCTTT; CDR3 protein: CAEGDIENTEAFF
clone size: -; V gene: TRBV15; D gene: TRBD1; J gene: TRBJ2-1; CDR3 DNA: TGTGCCACCAGGCTGGGTCCAGGGGGTAATAATGAGCAGTTCTTC; CDR3 protein: CATRLGPGGNNEQFF
clone size: -; V gene: TRBV2; D gene: -; J gene: TRBJ1-4; CDR3 DNA: TGTGCCAGCAGTACGGGGATTAATGAAAAACTGTTTTTT; CDR3 protein: CASSTGINEKLFF
clone size: -; V gene: TRBV29-1; D gene: -; J gene: TRBJ2-4; CDR3 DNA: TGCAGCGTTCGCGAAAATCTAGCCAAAAACATTCAGTACTTC; CDR3 protein: CSVRENLAKNIQYF
clone size: once; V gene: TRBV6-6; D gene: -; J gene: TRBJ2-1; CDR3 DNA: TGTGCCAGCAGGGGGGTCCGCAATGAGCAGTTCTTC; CDR3 protein: CASRGVRNEQFF
clone size: -; V gene: TRBV18; D gene: -; J gene: TRBJ1-5; CDR3 DNA: TGTGCCAGCTCACCAAGTAGGTCTCGTAATAGCAATCAGCCCCAGCATTTT; CDR3 protein: CASSPSRSRNSNQPQHF
clone size: -; V gene: TRBV7-7; D gene: TRBD2; J gene: TRBJ2-5; CDR3 DNA: TGTGCCAGCAGCTTTGGCGGGGGAGAGACCCAGTACTTC; CDR3 protein: CASSFGGGETQYF
clone size: -; V gene: TRBV5-1; D gene: -; J gene: TRBJ2-3; CDR3 DNA: TGCGCCAGCAGCTTGGCTGCCCAGGGGGGGGATACGCAGTATTTT; CDR3 protein: CASSLAAQGGDTQYF
clone size: -; V gene: TRBV19; D gene: -; J gene: TRBJ2-2; CDR3 DNA: TGTGCCAGTAGTACCAACAGGGTGACCGGGGAGCTGTTTTTT; CDR3 protein: CASSTNRVTGELFF
clone size: -; V gene: TRBV6-6; D gene: -; J gene: TRBJ1-2; CDR3 DNA: TGTGCCTACCGGGATACTAACTATGGCTACACCTTC; CDR3 protein: CAYRDTNYGYTF
clone size: -; V gene: TRBV15; D gene: TRBD2; J gene: TRBJ2-3; CDR3 DNA: TGTGCCACCAGCAGAGCTAGACTAGCGGTAGGCACAGATACGCAGTATTTT; CDR3 protein: CATSRARLAVGTDTQYF
clone size: few; V gene: TRBV5-4; D gene: -; J gene: TRBJ2-7; CDR3 DNA: TGTGCCAGCAGCTCCAACTACGAGCAGTACTTC; CDR3 protein: CASSSNYEQYF
clone size: -; V gene: TRBV6-5; D gene: -; J gene: TRBJ1-2; CDR3 DNA: TGTGCCAGCAGCGAACAGGGCGTCTATGGCTACACCTTC; CDR3 protein: CASSEQGVYGYTF
clone size: few; V gene: TRBV19; D gene: TRBD1; J gene: TRBJ2-7; CDR3 DNA: TGTGCCAGTAGTATCTCCGGGACAGGGCCCGAGCAGTACTTC; CDR3 protein: CASSISGTGPEQYF
clone size: -; V gene: TRBV7-3; D gene: -; J gene: TRBJ2-2; CDR3 DNA: TGTGCCAGCAGCTCCTCCCGACAGGGAGGTAAACACACCGGGGAGCTGTTTTTT; CDR3 protein: CASSSSRQGGKHTGELFF
clone size: -; V gene: TRBV6-1; D gene: TRBD1; J gene: TRBJ2-1; CDR3 DNA: TGTGCCAGCAGAGACAGGGTAGGGGCCTACAATGAGCAGTTCTTC; CDR3 protein: CASRDRVGAYNEQFF
clone size: once; V gene: TRBV14; D gene: TRBD1; J gene: TRBJ2-1; CDR3 DNA: TGTGCCAGCAGCCGGGGACCGGGACAGGGCTCTCTAAACAATGAGCAGTTCTTC; CDR3 protein: CASSRGPGQGSLNNEQFF
clone size: once; V gene: TRBV19; D gene: -; J gene: TRBJ1-1; CDR3 DNA: TGTGCCAGTAGTATAGTTAAGCCATCTCAAGCTTTCTTT; CDR3 protein: CASSIVKPSQAFF
clone size: -; V gene: TRBV27; D gene: TRBD1; J gene: TRBJ1-1; CDR3 DNA: TGTGCCAGCAGTTTATTAGCCGGGACAGGGGGTTGGACTTTCTTT; CDR3 protein: CASSLLAGTGGWTFF
clone size: -; V gene: TRBV7-7; D gene: TRBD2; J gene: TRBJ2-3; CDR3 DNA: TGTGCCAGCAGCTTAGGGCTAGCGGGAGATACGCAGTATTTT; CDR3 protein: CASSLGLAGDTQYF
clone size: -; V gene: TRBV7-2; D gene: -; J gene: TRBJ1-5; CDR3 DNA: TGTGCCAGCAGCCCTTGGACTGGTGAAGGGGTTCGCAATCAGCCCCAGCATTTT; CDR3 protein: CASSPWTGEGVRNQPQHF
clone size: many; V gene: TRBV15; D gene: -; J gene: TRBJ2-7; CDR3 DNA: TGTGCCACCAGCAGATTTTCGTTGCAGTACTTC; CDR3 protein: CATSRFSLQYF
clone size: -; V gene: TRBV25-1; D gene: -; J gene: TRBJ2-5; CDR3 DNA: TGTGCCAGCAGCGAGGCCAGGCCGGGGCGGGAGACCCAGTACTTC; CDR3 protein: CASSEARPGRETQYF
clone size: once; V gene: TRBV10-3; D gene: -; J gene: TRBJ2-7; CDR3 DNA: TGTGCCATCAGTGCTGTGAACAGGGAAACCTACGAGCAGTACTTC; CDR3 protein: CAISAVNRETYEQYF
clone size: -; V gene: TRBV7-3; D gene: -; J gene: TRBJ1-1; CDR3 DNA: TGTGCCAGCAGCCCCTTCGAGAACACTGAAGCTTTCTTT; CDR3 protein: CASSPFENTEAFF
clone size: few; V gene: TRBV6-6; D gene: -; J gene: TRBJ2-1; CDR3 DNA: TGTGCCAGCCAACAGCCAAACAATGAGCAGTTCTTC; CDR3 protein: CASQQPNNEQFF